Detailed here is one TCR beta chain. From germline, CDR1 is SGHRS and CDR2 YFSETQ. This CDR3 spans 13 amino acids. The V end lost 5 bases, the J end lost 4 bases, and 7 bases lay between the germline ends. From the 5' RACE reads, TCRdb called clonotypes with MiXCR, one entry per CDR3 protein. The profile shows 250,000 to 350,000 distinct CDR3 sequences, around 15% of them singletons. This specimen comes from a study of T-cell memory formation after mild COVID-19. V gene TRBV5-1 combines with J gene TRBJ2-6, with D maybe TRBD2 (6 bases). The receptor was isolated from a young man who had mild COVID-19 (a few samples of this study predate the infection). Cell type and time point are not known. Input material: PBMCs or a T cell subset sorted from them (not recorded which). The CDR3 sequence: CASRAGGANVLTF. The CDR3 region has the DNA TGCGCCAGCAGGGCGGGGGGGGCCAACGTCCTGACTTTC.